This T cell receptor (beta chain) was documented in a study of blood T cell repertoires in COVID-19. Study as a whole: Sites across the United States, Italy and Spain contributed samples from acute and convalescent COVID-19.

The length of the CDR3 is 14 residues. Germline V lookup: CDR1 MNHEY, CDR2 SVGAGI. V lost 6 bases, J lost 0 bases, and 5 bases stayed unmatched. The data were produced by immunoSEQ multiplex PCR, yet TCRdb's version contains in-frame clones alone and is incomplete. The sample has 300,000 to 350,000 clones; 65% to 90% are singletons. The rearrangement links TRBV6-5 to TRBJ2-7, with 7 bases lining up with TRBD1. Specimen: PBMCs or T cells enriched from blood (not recorded which). This receptor was obtained from a woman aged 40 to 55 with acute COVID-19. Written as DNA, the CDR3 is TGTGCCAGCAGGACGTGGACAGGCTCCTACGAGCAGTACTTC. Encoded protein: CASRTWTGSYEQYF.